Listed below are T cell receptor beta chains from one sample, sequenced in a study of CD8+ T cells in alopecia areata. Produced via immunoSEQ multiplex PCR; TCRdb's table is partial and in-frame only. The sample lists a few hundred thousand clones, roughly two thirds occurring once. Sequenced here: CD4+ T cells sorted from blood, sampled at week 0. These receptor sequences come from a human donor with alopecia areata. Each CDR3 is given without its conserved first and last residue. The order of the fields is V gene, CDR3 protein.

TRBV14	ASNSRSGTGEETQY
TRBV29-1	SVEPGGAHEQF
TRBV27	ASSLYSLTTSGANVLT
TRBV7-9	ASSSAGDGYEQY
TRBV6-5	ASSSYGHLNTIY
TRBV6-5	ASSYVRSTDTQY
TRBV5-1	ASSLPGGRDTEAF
TRBV19	ASSTSTDTQY
TRBV5-4	ASSLRETQY
TRBV9	ASSATSGNTGELF
TRBV7-2	ASSLSRGNYGYT
TRBV4-3	ASSQERNSPLH
TRBV4-3	ASSRASGGRFTDTQY
TRBV20-1	SAPAREQF
TRBV7-2	ASSLEGPAQETQY
TRBV2	ASSPDPDRLYEQF
TRBV25-1	ASSGSMLDRRYTEAF
TRBV29-1	SVVKGHQQETQY
TRBV6-5	ASSRAGGTETQY
TRBV5-1	ASSFGTSGANEQF
TRBV5-6	ASSLVGSSYNEQF
TRBV7-6	ASSRGTLGNYEQY
TRBV29-1	SVLQREQETQY
TRBV27	ASSLFPGANVLT
TRBV29-1	SGASVNTEAF
TRBV11-3	ASSPSGLYNEQF
TRBV4-1	ASSQVGTWRGSTDTQY
TRBV9	ASSQSQGDTQY
TRBV2	ASIMGSQETQY
TRBV4-3	ASSKMGLDTEAF
TRBV25-1	ASEGGRSYGYT
TRBV29-1	SAGGTIRGETQY
TRBV30	AWGRGTYEQY
TRBV7-2	ASSPAPQGDYGYT